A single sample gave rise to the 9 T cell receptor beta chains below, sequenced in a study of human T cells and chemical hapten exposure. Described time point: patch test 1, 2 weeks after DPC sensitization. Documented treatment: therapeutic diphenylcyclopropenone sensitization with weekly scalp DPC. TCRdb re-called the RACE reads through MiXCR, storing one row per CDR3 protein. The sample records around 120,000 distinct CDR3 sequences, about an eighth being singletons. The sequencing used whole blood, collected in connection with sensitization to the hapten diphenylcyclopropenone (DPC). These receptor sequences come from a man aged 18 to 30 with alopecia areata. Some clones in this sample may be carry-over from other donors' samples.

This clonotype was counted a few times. Here the CDR3 reads CSASGLATSSYEQYF. The CDR3 DNA follows: TGCAGTGCTAGCGGACTAGCGACGAGCTCCTACGAGCAGTACTTC. The chain carries TRBV20-1 and TRBJ2-7, with TRBD2 matching 9 bases. Germline loops: CDR1 DFQATT, CDR2 SNEGSKA (reference sequence). This CDR3 region has 15 residues. V dropped 3 bases and J dropped 0; count of bases not matched to a gene: 6.

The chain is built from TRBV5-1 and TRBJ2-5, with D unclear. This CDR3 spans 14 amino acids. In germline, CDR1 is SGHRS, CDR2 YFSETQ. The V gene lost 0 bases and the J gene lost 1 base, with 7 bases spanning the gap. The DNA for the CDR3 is TGCGCCAGCAGCTTGGGCGGTTTCCAAGAGACCCAGTACTTC. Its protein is CASSLGGFQETQYF. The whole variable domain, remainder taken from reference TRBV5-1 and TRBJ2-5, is KAGVTQTPRYLIKTRGQQVTLSCSPISGHRSVSWYQQTPGQGLQFLFEYFSETQRNKGNFPGRFSGRQFSNSRSEMNVSTLELGDSALYLCASSLGGFQETQYFGPGTRLLVL.

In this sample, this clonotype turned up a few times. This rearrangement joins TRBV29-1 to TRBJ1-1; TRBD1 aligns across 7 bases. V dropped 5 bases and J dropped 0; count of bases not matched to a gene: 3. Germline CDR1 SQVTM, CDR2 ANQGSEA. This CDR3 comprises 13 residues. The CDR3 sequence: CSVRGQMNTEAFF. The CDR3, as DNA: TGCAGCGTTCGGGGACAGATGAACACTGAAGCTTTCTTT.

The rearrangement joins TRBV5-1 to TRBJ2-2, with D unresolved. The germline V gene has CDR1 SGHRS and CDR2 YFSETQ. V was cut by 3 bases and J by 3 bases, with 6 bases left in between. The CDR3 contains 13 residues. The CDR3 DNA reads TGCGCCAGCAGCTCGTCGGACACCGGGGAGCTGTTTTTT. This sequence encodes CASSSSDTGELFF.

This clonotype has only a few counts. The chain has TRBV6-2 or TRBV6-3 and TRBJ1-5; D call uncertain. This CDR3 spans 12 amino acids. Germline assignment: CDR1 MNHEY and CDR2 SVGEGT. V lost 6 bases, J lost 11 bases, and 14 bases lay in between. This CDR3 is CASRSPGGTQHF. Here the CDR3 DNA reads TGTGCCAGCAGGTCTCCTGGCGGGACCCAGCATTTT.

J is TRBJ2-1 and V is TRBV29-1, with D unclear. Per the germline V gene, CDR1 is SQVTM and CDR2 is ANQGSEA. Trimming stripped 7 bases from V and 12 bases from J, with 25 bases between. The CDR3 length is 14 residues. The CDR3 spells CSAGRMSRADGQFF. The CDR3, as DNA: TGCAGCGCTGGACGGATGAGCCGAGCAGATGGGCAGTTCTTC.

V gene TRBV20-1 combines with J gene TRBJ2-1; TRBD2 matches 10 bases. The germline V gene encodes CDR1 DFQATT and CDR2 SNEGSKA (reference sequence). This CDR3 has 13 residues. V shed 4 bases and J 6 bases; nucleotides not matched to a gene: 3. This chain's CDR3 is CSATLAGANEQFF. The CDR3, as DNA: TGCAGTGCTACCCTAGCGGGGGCCAATGAGCAGTTCTTC.

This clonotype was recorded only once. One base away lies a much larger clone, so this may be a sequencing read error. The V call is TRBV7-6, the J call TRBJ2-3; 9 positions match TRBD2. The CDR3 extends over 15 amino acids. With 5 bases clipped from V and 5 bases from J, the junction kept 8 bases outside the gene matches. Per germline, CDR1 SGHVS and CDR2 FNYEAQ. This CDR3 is CASSAAAGGRDTQYF. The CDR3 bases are TGTGCCAGCAGCGCCGCAGCGGGGGGTCGAGATACGCAGTATTTT. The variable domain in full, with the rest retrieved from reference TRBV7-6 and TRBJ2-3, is GAGVSQSPRYKVTKRGQDVALRCDPISGHVSLYWYRQALGQGPEFLTYFNYEAQQDKSGLPNDRFSAERPEGSISTLTIQRTEQRDSAMYRCASSAAAGGRDTQYFGPGTRLTVL.

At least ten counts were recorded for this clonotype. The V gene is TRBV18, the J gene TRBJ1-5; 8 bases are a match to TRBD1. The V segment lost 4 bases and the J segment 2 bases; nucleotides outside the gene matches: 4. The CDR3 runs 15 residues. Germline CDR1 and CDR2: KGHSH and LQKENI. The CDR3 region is CASSLGQGGNQPQHF. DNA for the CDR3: TGTGCCAGCTCACTAGGACAGGGAGGCAATCAGCCCCAGCATTTT.